Below are 26 T cell receptor beta chains sequenced from a single sample in a study of OX40 agonist ivuxolimab in advanced cancers. Method: immunoSEQ multiplex PCR; TCRdb's copy keeps in-frame clones and lacks some. The table includes about 64,000 clones, about 88% detected once. Material: CD4+ or CD8+ T cells sorted from blood, obtained in a trial of the OX40 agonist ivuxolimab. The receptors derive from an adult with an advanced solid tumor such as melanoma, head and neck, liver or kidney cancer.

J is TRBJ2-5 and V is TRBV7-9; no definite D call. CDR3 size: 12 residues. Germline CDR1 reads SEHNR; CDR2 reads FQNEAQ (reference sequence). V dropped 3 bases and J dropped 5 bases, with 7 bases sitting between them. CDR3 in DNA: TGTGCCAGCAGCTTTAGGGTTGAGACCCAGTACTTC. It specifies CASSFRVETQYF.

The chain couples TRBV5-1 to TRBJ2-2; TRBD1 aligns across 7 bases. Trimming took 1 base from V and 7 from J; bases not matched to a gene: 4. Per germline, CDR1 SGHRS and CDR2 YFSETQ. This CDR3 is 14 amino acids long. The CDR3 DNA reads TGCGCCAGCAGCTTGACAGGGGAGTACGGGGAGCTGTTTTTT. It encodes CASSLTGEYGELFF.

The chain joins TRBV6-6 to TRBJ1-2, with 7 positions matching TRBD1. V was clipped by 6 bases and J by 4 bases; unmatched bases: 8. There are 14 residues in the CDR3. Germline values: CDR1 MNHNY, CDR2 SVGAGI (reference sequence). The CDR3 DNA is TGTGCCAGCAGGCGCCGGGACAGCCCCTATGGCTACACCTTC. Protein: CASRRRDSPYGYTF.

The chain uses TRBV18 and TRBJ2-7; 7 bases line up with TRBD2. This CDR3 spans 17 amino acids. J gave up 1 base and V 3 bases, and 12 bases lay outside the gene matches. Germline CDR1 reads KGHSH; CDR2 reads LQKENI. CDR3 coding DNA: TGTGCCAGCTCACCTTCCCGGGCGGGAGTTTTGTCCTACGAGCAGTACTTC. This gives the protein CASSPSRAGVLSYEQYF.

The rearrangement links TRBV10-3 to TRBJ1-2; 7 bases align to TRBD1. The CDR3 covers 13 residues. V lost 10 bases, J lost 6 bases, and 11 bases stayed unmatched. Germline CDR1 is ENHRY and CDR2 is SYGVKD. Written as DNA, the CDR3 is TGTGCCACCAGGGGGGCTGATACGGATGGCTACACCTTC. It encodes CATRGADTDGYTF.

The V and J genes are TRBV27 and TRBJ2-7, with TRBD1 identical over 7 bases. With 5 bases clipped from V and 2 bases from J, the junction kept 6 bases outside the gene matches. There are 14 residues in the CDR3. The germline gives CDR1 MNHEY, CDR2 SMNVEV (reference sequence). Written as DNA, the CDR3 is TGTGCCAGCAGTATTCGACAGGGCACCTACGAGCAGTACTTC. This sequence encodes CASSIRQGTYEQYF.

J is TRBJ2-1 and V is TRBV7-3; TRBD2 matches at 8 bases. Germline V lookup: CDR1 SGHTA, CDR2 FQGTGA. The CDR3 runs 15 residues. Unmatched junction bases numbered 11, after V lost 5 bases and J lost 8 bases. CDR3 DNA: TGTGCCAGCAGCCTCGGACTAGCCTCTGCCTATGAGCAGTTCTTC. Encoded protein: CASSLGLASAYEQFF.

The chain is built from TRBV7-8 and TRBJ2-3, with 9 positions matching TRBD2. The CDR3 consists of 16 residues. Trimming took 4 bases from V and 1 from J; bases not matched to a gene: 6. Germline CDR1 is SGHVS and CDR2 is FQNEAQ. The CDR3 nucleotides read TGTGCCAGCAGCTCCCGGTTAGCGGGGGGCACAGATACGCAGTATTTT. This gives the protein CASSSRLAGGTDTQYF.

The genes are TRBV7-9 and TRBJ2-3; 13 bases match TRBD2. The CDR3 runs 16 residues. The germline CDR1 and CDR2 sequences are SEHNR and FQNEAQ (reference sequence). The V segment lost 4 bases and the J segment 4 bases; nucleotides outside the gene matches: 5. The CDR3 loop is CASSSGTSGIADTQYF. The CDR3, as DNA: TGTGCCAGCAGCTCGGGGACTAGCGGGATAGCAGATACGCAGTATTTT.

The chain links TRBV6-5 to TRBJ1-1; perhaps TRBD1 as D (5 bases). The CDR3 contains 15 residues. The V gene's germline CDR1 is MNHEY and CDR2 SVGAGI. The V and J ends lost 6 bases and 4 bases respectively, with 18 bases between them. The CDR3, as DNA: TGTGCCAGCAGCTTACTTCCCCCCGGGGGCACTGAAGCTTTCTTT. Translated: CASSLLPPGGTEAFF.

V and J are TRBV7-2 and TRBJ2-2, with D perhaps given as TRBD1 or TRBD2 (5 bases each). The CDR3 consists of 17 residues. V lost 7 bases to trimming and J lost 7 bases, with 25 bases between them. Germline V gene data show CDR1 as SGHTA and CDR2 as FQGNSA. The CDR3 DNA reads as TGTGCCAGCATGCCCCAGCAGGGACCGGTAGTGGGCGGGGAGCTGTTTTTT. Residues: CASMPQQGPVVGGELFF.

The chain joins TRBV28 to TRBJ2-1; D is ambiguous. Germline V lookup: CDR1 MDHEN, CDR2 SYDVKM. The CDR3 totals 14 residues. V shed 3 bases and J shed 0 bases, with 6 bases lying between them. The CDR3: CASSLFFSYNEQFF. The CDR3 DNA is TGTGCCAGCAGTTTGTTCTTCTCCTACAATGAGCAGTTCTTC.

Remarks on this clone: Relative to the germline gene, one junction end is altered; a read error may explain this. The chain uses TRBV20-1 and TRBJ1-3; D is uncertain. The V gene's germline CDR1 is DFQATT and CDR2 SNEGSKA (reference sequence). The CDR3 consists of 11 residues. The CDR3, as DNA: TGCAGTGCTCGAGAGATGGACACCATATATTTT. It specifies CSAREMDTIYF.

This sequence joins TRBV19 and TRBJ1-2; a weak D match, TRBD1 (5 bases). V dropped 5 bases and J dropped 0 bases, with 13 bases sitting between them. The CDR3 runs to 15 residues. Germline V gives CDR1 LNHDA, CDR2 SQIVND (reference sequence). CDR3 residues: CASSPAQGSNYGYTF. The DNA for the CDR3 is TGTGCCAGTAGTCCCGCCCAGGGATCTAACTATGGCTACACCTTC.

This clone was observed once. The gene calls are TRBV18 and TRBJ2-5; 7 nucleotides agree with TRBD1. Germline CDR1 KGHSH, CDR2 LQKENI. The CDR3 extends over 14 amino acids. Trimming removed 0 bases from V and 2 bases from J; junction bases left unmatched: 0. This CDR3 reads CASSPPGQQETQYF. The CDR3 bases are TGTGCCAGCTCACCACCGGGACAGCAAGAGACCCAGTACTTC.

DNA for the CDR3: TGTGCCAGCAGCTTGCTAGCGGGAAACACCGGGGAGCTGTTTTTT. Its protein product is CASSLLAGNTGELFF. This sequence joins TRBV5-4 and TRBJ2-2; TRBD2 matches 9 bases. The CDR3 has 15 residues. CDR1 is SGHNT and CDR2 is YYREEE in the germline V gene (reference sequence). Trimming cost V 1 base and J 2 bases; bases outside gene matches: 0. Variable domain in full (rest from reference TRBV5-4 and TRBJ2-2): ETGVTQSPTHLIKTRGQQVTLRCSSQSGHNTVSWYQQALGQGPQFIFQYYREEENGRGNFPPRFSGLQFPNYSSELNVNALELDDSALYLCASSLLAGNTGELFFGEGSRLTVL.

The chain recombines TRBV7-6 with TRBJ2-1, with TRBD1 identical over 8 bases. The germline gives CDR1 SGHVS, CDR2 FNYEAQ. The V and J ends lost 4 bases and 5 bases, in that order; junction bases with no gene match: 1. CDR3 length: 13 residues. Here the CDR3 reads CASSSDRDNEQFF. CDR3 coding DNA: TGTGCCAGCAGCTCGGACAGGGACAATGAGCAGTTCTTC.

A note on this clone: One end of the junction varies from germline; a read error may be responsible. The chain is built from TRBV7-8 and TRBJ2-7, with 9 bases identical to TRBD2. Germline V lookup: CDR1 SGHVS, CDR2 FQNEAQ. The CDR3 length is 16 residues. CDR3 in amino acids: CASSLAPRGRAGEQHF. CDR3 coding DNA: TGTGCCAGCAGCTTAGCCCCTCGCGGGAGGGCCGGCGAGCAGCACTTC.

V usage is TRBV28 and J usage is TRBJ2-7, with D possibly TRBD1 on 6 matching bases. The CDR3 has 13 amino acids. V lost 6 bases, J lost 7 bases, and 16 bases lay in between. CDR1 is MDHEN, CDR2 SYDVKM, per germline. The CDR3 reads CASSPRPRGEQYF. In DNA form, the CDR3 reads TGTGCCAGCAGCCCCCGTCCGAGGGGGGAGCAGTACTTC.

The chain joins TRBV20-1 to TRBJ2-1; D is unclear. This CDR3 is 10 amino acids long. The ends were cut back, 4 bases at V and 6 bases at J, with 4 bases in the middle. CDR1 is DFQATT and CDR2 is SNEGSKA in the germline V gene (reference sequence). CDR3 sequence reads: CSAKGNEQFF. As DNA, the CDR3 is TGCAGTGCTAAAGGCAATGAGCAGTTCTTC.

The rearrangement uses TRBV30 and TRBJ2-2; D perhaps matches TRBD2 (5 bases). CDR1 is GTSNPN, CDR2 SVGIG, per germline (reference sequence). V lost 1 base, J lost 3 bases, and 15 bases lay in between. The length of the CDR3 is 16 residues. CDR3 sequence (DNA): TGTGCCTGGAGTGACCCGCGACGGACTTACACCGGGGAGCTGTTTTTT. Its translation: CAWSDPRRTYTGELFF.

Details on this clone: This sample includes further DNA sequences coding for the same CDR3. The chain uses TRBV20-1 and TRBJ2-1; D not resolved. CDR1 and CDR2 from the germline V gene are DFQATT and SNEGSKA (reference sequence). Trimming left V 3 bases short and J 4 bases short, with 4 bases between. The length of the CDR3 is 11 residues. This CDR3 is CSARGYNEQFF. DNA of the CDR3: TGCAGTGCTAGGGGATACAATGAGCAGTTCTTC.

This clone was observed a single time. The rearrangement joins TRBV7-3 to TRBJ2-3, with D possibly called TRBD1 or TRBD2 (5 bases each). The length of the CDR3 is 15 residues. Trimming took 1 base from V and 5 from J, leaving 13 bases between them. Germline V gene sequence: CDR1 SGHTA, CDR2 FQGTGA. The CDR3 sequence is CASSLIGDLGDTQYF. The CDR3 DNA reads as TGTGCCAGCAGCTTAATTGGGGACCTGGGAGATACGCAGTATTTT.

The genes are TRBV29-1 and TRBJ1-1, with TRBD1 identical over 7 bases. CDR1 is SQVTM, CDR2 ANQGSEA, per germline. V was clipped by 0 bases and J by 5 bases; unmatched bases: 6. CDR3 length equals 14 residues. This CDR3 is CSVEDPGGRTEAFF. DNA for the CDR3: TGCAGCGTTGAAGATCCAGGGGGGCGAACTGAAGCTTTCTTT.

The rearrangement uses TRBV10-3 and TRBJ2-3; D may match TRBD1 or TRBD2 (5 bases each). Germline CDR1 is ENHRY and CDR2 is SYGVKD. Trimming left V 11 bases short and J 0 bases short, with 18 bases between. The CDR3 spans 15 residues. The DNA for the CDR3 is TGTGCCGCCGCCTCCGGGACGGGTAGCACAGATACGCAGTATTTT. Translated: CAAASGTGSTDTQYF.

The chain employs TRBV6-4 and TRBJ1-2; possible D gene TRBD1, 5 bases. Per the germline V gene, CDR1 is MRHNA and CDR2 is SNTAGT. V lost 6 bases to trimming and J lost 3 bases, with 14 bases between them. This CDR3 has 14 residues. The CDR3 DNA is TGTGCCAGCAGGCAAACCGGGACGGACTATGGCTACACCTTC. This gives the protein CASRQTGTDYGYTF.